This T cell receptor beta chain was sequenced in a study of cytomegalovirus exposure and HLA in healthy donors (dated by TCRdb to 2017 to 2019). As for the study more broadly: In an earlier analysis of roughly 590 of the donors, approximately 300 Gb of sequence data and 100 million or so unique TCR beta sequences from about 179 million T cells were reported. Among around 400 genotyped donors of the cohort, an average of around 220,000 unique TCR beta nucleotide sequences was sequenced per donor, of which about 18% were non-productive. The aim of the study was to test whether cataloging public T cell receptors could identify signatures of past pathogen exposure. Using immunosequencing, the study profiled T cell repertoires from some 670 subjects and related those repertoires to cytomegalovirus serostatus. The number of typed donors differed by locus: roughly 620-630 for A, B, C, DRB1 and DQB1; some 500 for DQA1; some 610 for DPA1; and about 450 for DPB1. Rather than using new phenotypic data, the later analysis identified candidate immune exposures from TCR beta sequences and from how often those sequences occurred across donors. An earlier analysis of approximately 580 of the donors used high-throughput TCR beta sequencing to judge whether each TCR beta V gene segment behaved as functional or pseudogenic. Donor age, sex, ethnicity and CMV serostatus were compiled together with the repertoire data. A later analysis re-examined previously published TCR beta repertoires from about 700 donors and added high-resolution HLA genotyping to investigate patterns of TCR occurrence. Among the 398 genotyped donors, more than 70% belonged to the genetic ancestry cluster associated with self-reported Caucasian donors. A later genetic analysis used genome-wide SNP genotypes for about three fifths of the roughly 700 donors, treating that subset as a discovery cohort. Because of strong linkage in the cohort, roughly five DR-DQ haplotypes were treated as single units for association and clustering. Roughly 300 gigabases of sequencing data and approximately 85 million unique TCR sequences were included in an early release covering over 600 HLA-typed donors. Besides the first cohort of more than 650 subjects, a separate validation cohort made up of about 120 different subjects was used. Both class I and class II loci were covered by HLA typing, at four-digit resolution. The study combined high-throughput TCR immunosequencing, statistical association of individual TCRs with disease status, and machine learning to predict cytomegalovirus infection status. All discovery cohort repertoires had been generated using a single sequencing platform.

Comments on this clone: Its cognate antigen has yet to be identified. Nothing much larger sits one base from this clone, and base qualities are not available.

The library was prepared using the immunoSEQ multiplex PCR assay. A mixture of 60 forward primers for TCR Vbeta segments and 13 reverse primers for TCR Jbeta segments was used in the multiplex PCR. A multiplex PCR assay on genomic DNA amplified the CDR3 region of rearranged TCR beta genes. The Illumina HiSeq System was used to sequence the amplified TCR beta libraries as 87-base-pair reads. As for how the authors treated the data: A later analysis tallied 75 million to 95 million unique TCR beta chains across the approximately 670 repertoires, and about 12 million of those chains were shared by two or more donors. A nearest-neighbor algorithm error-corrected the raw reads and collapsed the reads into unique sequences, merging closely related sequences to remove PCR and sequencing errors. Alignment of CDR3 sequences to IMGT reference sequences was used to assign V, D and J gene segments. For a sequence to be retained, at least a six-nucleotide match to both a V gene segment and a J gene segment was required. Rearrangements were classified as productive when the CDR3 lacked stop codons and remained in frame with V and J, and all other rearrangements were classified as non-productive. Following IMGT convention, CDR3 was defined as the stretch from the second conserved V-encoded cysteine up to the conserved J-encoded phenylalanine. The earlier analysis of some 580 of the donors excluded any sequence lacking an unambiguous match to a single V gene segment. In an earlier analysis of approximately 610 of the donors, V segments were called functional above 56.7% productive rearrangements and were called segregating when the between-donor standard deviation exceeded 5%. A statistical classification framework was built for diagnosing cytomegalovirus status from the catalog of TCR beta chain sequences. In a later analysis, V and J genes were assigned by comparing TCR nucleotide sequences against IMGT/GENE-DB human TR gene sequences. In a later analysis, CDR3 sequences and most-parsimonious VDJ recombination scenarios were assigned using the TCRdist pipeline. A later analysis defined each TCR beta chain by its CDR3 amino acid sequence plus V-gene family, and excluded reads lacking a unique V-gene family. As a way to deal with suspected cross-contamination and a sequencing artifact, a later analysis dropped more than 500 nucleotide sequences that were highly shared and had low generation probability. In a later analysis, a clonal expansion index was calculated for each public chain from normalized within-repertoire ranks of inferred template counts. A later analysis computed generation probabilities with a VDJ recombination model fitted to out-of-frame rearrangements, and checked the results against IGoR. In a later analysis, TCR-TCR, TCR-HLA and TCR-CMV co-occurrence was scored with hypergeometric tests, and a repertoire-size bias correction was applied to TCR pairs. To estimate false discovery rates, a later analysis permuted the HLA or CMV assignments 20 times. In a later analysis, co-occurring TCRs were grouped with DBSCAN, and TCRdist sequence similarity was added when clustering was performed within HLA-allele-positive subsets. Repertoires with fewer than 30,000 or more than 120,000 public chains were left out of co-occurrence clustering, as were about five repertoires with anomalous nucleotide sharing. Here the immuneACCESS table is served through TCRdb, limited to in-frame sequences with V and J called. Missing clones are a known gap in these copies; in checked studies unresolved V genes cover under half, and the rest lacks a known reason. The V and J calls and the clone size are those of that table, but D and trimming were determined from the DNA. For this sample the table gives nearly 200,000 clones, of which 80% to 90% were detected only once. Around 1.2% of the sample rests with the top ten.

The cohort comprised more than 550 healthy bone marrow donors. All cohort members were sampled while nominally healthy, although unrecorded immune exposures were likely present. The donor was CMV seronegative and belonged to the group of 320 or so seronegative cohort members. A peripheral blood sample was collected from each donor, and TCR beta sequencing was performed on peripheral blood mononuclear cells. Genomic DNA was extracted from the blood cell samples with the Qiagen DNeasy Blood Extraction Kit. CDR1 and CDR2 are read off the germline V gene as MNHNS and SASEGT. The CDR3 runs 17 residues from the cysteine to the phenylalanine. The CDR3 DNA has 51 bases and is translated from base 1. Results the study describes overall, beyond this receptor: Linkage disequilibrium might explain the correlated functional status among segregating V segments, but an unknown experimental factor could not be ruled out. Most TCR sequences were seen in very few donors, while some public TCRs were found in many individuals. In an earlier analysis of about 600 of the donors, most TCR beta V segments appeared in productive rearrangements about 90% or about 30% of the time, broadly matching IMGT annotations. The presence/absence analyses assumed that sequencing depth was roughly uniform across donors, and that assumption may not be true. The cohort was sequenced for TCR beta chains only, and without alpha or paired-chain data the features that could be detected were limited. The study gave a list of 150 to 200 TCR beta chains associated with cytomegalovirus. A cluster of highly shared sequence variants was judged likely to be a technical artifact of the sequencing pipeline. Because some donors lacked HLA typing at each locus, the association tests relied only on the typed subset. Because counts were too low, fewer than 20 rarely observed V segments, including chromosome 9 orphons, were excluded from the earlier analysis of 587 of the donors. The authors suggested that the approach could potentially be extended to other disease states and immunological phenotypes. According to a later analysis, parvovirus B19, influenza, CMV and Epstein-Barr virus appeared linked to several top co-occurrence clusters. According to a later analysis, TCR association rates differed among HLA loci, with DRB1 alleles showing the most associated TCRs and HLA-C alleles showing the fewest. Some IMGT-functional V segments, including TRBV6-2 and TRBV6-3, could not be distinguished by the 87-base-pair reads and were therefore excluded. The only immune exposure information available for the cohort was CMV serostatus. When HLA alleles, especially DR and DQ, strongly co-occurred, attributing TCR associations to individual alleles was difficult. An association between a missense DCLRE1C variant and V-gene and J-gene trimming of TCR beta chains was found in a later genetic analysis and replicated in an independent cohort. In a later analysis, most CMV-associated TCR beta chains were found to appear HLA-restricted, with HLA associations seemingly driven largely by CMV exposure. In a later analysis, HLA-associated TCR beta chains showed more clonal expansion and lower generation probabilities than non-associated chains that were equally common. Three of the identified cytomegalovirus-associated TCR beta chains were confirmed in vitro to be specific for cytomegalovirus antigens. In both the original and validation cohorts, the classifier was reported to diagnose cytomegalovirus status with high specificity and sensitivity. A later analysis associated about 17,000 TCR beta sequences with specific HLA alleles at a false discovery rate of 0.05. A further reported finding was that TCR beta sequences accurately predicted the HLA-A and HLA-B alleles for most subjects in the first cohort. In a later genetic analysis, fewer N-insertions in productive TCRs were reported among donors in an Asian-associated ancestry cluster than the roughly 700-donor mean.

Sequencing used PBMCs. This TCR derives from a man aged 25 to 40 in good health and CMV-seronegative. The rearranged chain carries TRBV6-1 and TRBJ2-5; no D gene call is confident. Gene TRBJ2-7 matches the end of the DNA better, so the J call may be wrong. CDR3 region: CASSELVRVVSSYEQYF. The nucleotide sequence is TGTGCCAGCAGTGAGTTAGTACGGGTGGTTAGCTCCTACGAGCAGTACTTC.